Listed below are T cell receptor beta chains from one sample, sequenced in a study of T-cell reconstitution after alpha-beta-depleted transplantation in children. TCRdb fed the PCR reads into MiXCR, producing one record per CDR3 protein. In the table there are about 980,000 distinct CDR3 sequences, around 30% of which are singletons. The sequenced sample was PBMCs, mostly from graft donor cells, obtained 360 days after TCRalphabeta/CD19-depleted stem cell transplant. These receptors originate from a boy in the first two years of life who had a stem cell transplant for SCID, so the T cells may come from the graft donor. CDR3s include the opening cysteine and the closing phenylalanine or tryptophan. D genes are given only for firm matches. Some rows have no size entry. The others give once, few or many, or a class for an expanded clone.

.	.	TRBJ2-2	TRBV5-1	CASRGYTGELFF	TGCGCCAGCAGAGGATACACCGGGGAGCTGTTTTTT
.	TRBD2	TRBJ2-7	TRBV27	CASSLSASGSDEQYF	TGTGCCAGCAGTTTATCGGCTAGCGGTTCGGACGAGCAGTACTTC
few	TRBD2	TRBJ2-7	TRBV6-2/TRBV6-3	CASTHPVARTSSGKQYF	TGTGCCAGCACCCATCCCGTAGCGAGGACTAGCTCCGGGAAGCAGTACTTC
many	.	TRBJ2-3	TRBV7-3	CASSPRGVSTSTDTQYF	TGTGCCAGCAGCCCTCGCGGGGTATCTACTAGCACAGATACGCAGTATTTT
few	.	TRBJ1-5	TRBV20-1	CSARVGQGVQPQHF	TGCAGTGCTAGAGTGGGGCAGGGAGTTCAGCCCCAGCATTTT
few	.	TRBJ2-2	TRBV12-3/TRBV12-4	CASSLRAGIGELFF	TGTGCCAGCAGTTTAAGGGCTGGGATCGGGGAGCTGTTTTTT
.	.	TRBJ2-3	TRBV7-6	CASSLRAERTDTQYF	TGTGCCAGCAGCTTAAGAGCGGAGCGAACAGATACGCAGTATTTT
.	TRBD1	TRBJ1-3	TRBV3-1	CASSHGQGKNAANTIYF	TGTGCCAGCAGCCACGGACAGGGAAAGAATGCGGCAAACACCATATATTTT
many	.	TRBJ1-5	TRBV5-1	CASSLAGDQPQHF	TGTGCCAGCAGTTTAGCGGGGGATCAGCCCCAGCATTTT
few	.	TRBJ2-1	TRBV4-3	CASSQAAGAGYYNEQFF	TGCGCCAGCAGCCAGGCCGCTGGGGCGGGGTACTACAATGAGCAGTTCTTC
.	.	TRBJ2-1	TRBV12-3/TRBV12-4	CASSPGLTQQFF	TGTGCCAGCAGTCCGGGGTTAACCCAGCAGTTCTTC
few	TRBD2	TRBJ2-2	TRBV10-3	CAISGTSANTGELFF	TGTGCCATCAGCGGGACTAGTGCAAACACCGGGGAGCTGTTTTTT
.	TRBD1	TRBJ2-1	TRBV7-2	CASSLAPRQGLRDEQFF	TGTGCCAGCAGCTTAGCTCCGAGACAGGGGTTAAGGGATGAGCAGTTCTTC
few	.	TRBJ1-1	TRBV12-3/TRBV12-4	CASSSLLVGARNTEAFF	TGTGCCAGCAGTTCCCTTCTGGTGGGGGCAAGGAACACTGAAGCTTTCTTT
.	.	TRBJ2-5	TRBV4-3	CASSQDTGTVKTQYF	TGCGCCAGCAGCCAAGACACTGGGACGGTGAAGACCCAGTACTTC
.	.	TRBJ1-4	TRBV27	CASSPWTAENEKLFF	TGTGCCAGCAGTCCTTGGACGGCCGAAAATGAAAAACTGTTTTTT
.	TRBD1	TRBJ2-7	TRBV6-1	CASRTTGQGTYEQYF	TGTGCCAGCAGAACCACTGGACAGGGGACCTACGAGCAGTACTTC
few	TRBD1	TRBJ1-4	TRBV5-1	CASTGTGNEKLFF	TGCGCCAGCACCGGGACAGGGAATGAAAAACTGTTTTTT
.	.	TRBJ2-3	TRBV4-1	CASSQVRRGSTDTQYF	TGCGCCAGCAGCCAAGTTCGAAGGGGTAGCACAGATACGCAGTATTTT
few	TRBD1	TRBJ2-7	TRBV6-1	CASRPDRGLNEQYF	TGTGCCAGCAGACCCGACAGGGGGCTGAACGAGCAGTACTTC
.	.	TRBJ2-5	TRBV21-1	CASITDGTSEGETQYF	TGTGCCAGCATTACCGACGGGACTAGCGAGGGGGAGACCCAGTACTTC
.	.	TRBJ2-5	TRBV4-1	CASSHDQAGAGETQYF	TGCGCCAGCAGCCATGACCAGGCGGGGGCAGGGGAGACCCAGTACTTC
.	TRBD1	TRBJ2-6	TRBV2	CAMSDRARTGANVLTF	TGTGCCATGTCGGACAGGGCAAGGACTGGGGCCAACGTCCTGACTTTC
.	.	TRBJ2-7	TRBV5-1	CASRTGSTYEQYF	TGCGCCAGCAGGACAGGTTCTACCTACGAGCAGTACTTC
few	TRBD1	TRBJ2-1	TRBV27	CASSLVRPRGLLWNEQFF	TGTGCCAGCAGTTTGGTCAGACCCAGGGGGTTGCTTTGGAATGAGCAGTTCTTC
.	.	TRBJ1-1	TRBV29-1	CSVEQSTGPMNTEAFF	TGCAGCGTTGAACAATCGACAGGACCCATGAACACTGAAGCTTTCTTT
few	.	TRBJ2-7	TRBV10-3	CAIREEVGIYEQYF	TGTGCCATCAGGGAGGAGGTCGGGATCTACGAGCAGTACTTC
.	.	TRBJ2-3	TRBV6-1	CASSPSRITDTQYF	TGTGCCAGCAGTCCCTCCAGAATCACAGATACGCAGTATTTT
.	.	TRBJ2-5	TRBV29-1	CSVGQAVGIETQYF	TGCAGCGTTGGCCAGGCCGTAGGGATAGAGACCCAGTACTTC
.	TRBD1	TRBJ2-5	TRBV12-3/TRBV12-4	CASSLGTGEWETQYF	TGTGCCAGCAGTTTGGGGACAGGGGAGTGGGAGACCCAGTACTTC
few	.	TRBJ1-5	TRBV19	CASSIKIYQPQHF	TGTGCCAGTAGTATTAAAATTTATCAGCCCCAGCATTTT
few	.	TRBJ2-7	TRBV20-1	CSASLAQDHGGQYF	TGCAGTGCTAGTTTGGCGCAGGACCACGGGGGGCAGTACTTC
.	TRBD2	TRBJ2-5	TRBV2	CASSSQLRAGGPQETQYF	TGTGCCAGCAGTTCCCAGCTGAGAGCGGGGGGACCCCAAGAGACCCAGTACTTC
.	.	TRBJ2-1	TRBV5-1	CASSLEPGISYNEQFF	TGCGCCAGCAGCTTGGAGCCGGGGATCTCCTACAATGAGCAGTTCTTC
.	.	TRBJ2-1	TRBV9	CASSPTMGGYNEQFF	TGTGCCAGCAGCCCGACTATGGGTGGCTACAATGAGCAGTTCTTC
once	.	TRBJ2-7	TRBV12-3/TRBV12-4	CAISLVGAQGRFQAYEQYF	TGTGCCATCAGTTTGGTGGGGGCCCAGGGAAGGTTTCAAGCCTACGAGCAGTACTTC
.	.	TRBJ2-5	TRBV7-8	CASSSGPPKETQYF	TGTGCCAGCAGCTCCGGGCCCCCGAAGGAGACCCAGTACTTC
.	.	TRBJ2-1	TRBV4-1	CASSQTSGTTGQNEQFF	TGCGCCAGCAGCCAAACGTCCGGCACAACAGGGCAGAATGAGCAGTTCTTC